These T cell receptor beta chains were read from a single sample in a study of cytomegalovirus exposure and HLA in healthy donors. Only in-frame clones appear in the TCRdb table, and some are missing; sequencing was by immunoSEQ multiplex PCR. The repertoire includes about 88,000 clones, over 80% of them detected once, and roughly 2.3% sits in the top ten. The sample consisted of PBMCs. Receptors were obtained from a man aged 18 to 29 in good health and CMV-seronegative. CDR3s include the opening cysteine and the closing phenylalanine or tryptophan. The D gene is left open where the match is weak. Only some rows state a clone size, as once, few, many or a class for expanded clones.

D: TRBD2
V: TRBV6-1
size: NA
J: TRBJ2-7
CDR3: CASSLGTTTYEQYF
DNA: TGTGCCAGCAGCCTCGGGACTACGACCTACGAGCAGTACTTC

D: NA
V: TRBV7-9
size: NA
J: TRBJ2-2
CDR3: CASSSGTRGNTGELFF
DNA: TGTGCCAGCAGCTCGGGGACCAGGGGCAACACCGGGGAGCTGTTTTTT

D: TRBD2
V: TRBV27
size: NA
J: TRBJ2-3
CDR3: CASSPTPTSGLTDTQYF
DNA: TGTGCCAGCAGTCCGACTCCGACTAGCGGGCTAACAGATACGCAGTATTTT

D: TRBD1
V: TRBV28
size: NA
J: TRBJ1-6
CDR3: CASSSTGNNSPLHF
DNA: TGTGCCAGCAGTTCGACAGGGAACAATTCACCCCTCCACTTT

D: TRBD2
V: TRBV13
size: once
J: TRBJ2-1
CDR3: CASSVTSGTAYNEQFF
DNA: TGTGCCAGCAGCGTAACTAGCGGAACGGCTTACAATGAGCAGTTCTTC

D: NA
V: TRBV6-1
size: NA
J: TRBJ1-5
CDR3: CASSEAFGGSNQPQHF
DNA: TGTGCCAGCAGTGAAGCCTTCGGGGGTAGCAATCAGCCCCAGCATTTT

D: TRBD1
V: TRBV7-8
size: NA
J: TRBJ2-7
CDR3: CASSLTGIGEQYF
DNA: TGTGCCAGCAGCTTGACAGGGATCGGCGAGCAGTACTTC

D: NA
V: TRBV5-1
size: NA
J: TRBJ2-2
CDR3: CASSFRDSNTGELFF
DNA: TGCGCCAGCAGCTTCCGGGACTCTAACACCGGGGAGCTGTTTTTT

D: TRBD2
V: TRBV5-1
size: NA
J: TRBJ2-7
CDR3: CASSLAPPTSGRFNEQYF
DNA: TGCGCCAGCAGCTTGGCCCCCCCGACTAGCGGGAGGTTCAACGAGCAGTACTTC

D: TRBD2
V: TRBV28
size: once
J: TRBJ2-2
CDR3: CASQREGLVGELFF
DNA: TGTGCCAGCCAGCGGGAGGGCCTTGTCGGGGAGCTGTTTTTT

D: NA
V: TRBV4-3
size: once
J: TRBJ1-2
CDR3: CASSQDMLLGPYGYTF
DNA: TGCGCCAGCAGCCAAGATATGCTTTTGGGCCCCTATGGCTACACCTTC

D: NA
V: TRBV18
size: NA
J: TRBJ1-1
CDR3: CASSPTEDMNTEAFF
DNA: TGTGCCAGCTCACCCACCGAGGATATGAACACTGAAGCTTTCTTT

D: TRBD2
V: TRBV2
size: NA
J: TRBJ2-7
CDR3: CASGLAAYEQYF
DNA: TGTGCCAGCGGACTAGCGGCGTACGAGCAGTACTTC

D: TRBD1
V: TRBV18
size: NA
J: TRBJ1-2
CDR3: CASSPGGRGREGYTF
DNA: TGTGCCAGCTCACCGGGGGGCAGGGGGCGAGAAGGCTACACCTTC

D: NA
V: TRBV18
size: NA
J: TRBJ2-4
CDR3: CASSPRLKAGENIQYF
DNA: TGTGCCAGCTCACCACGTTTAAAGGCAGGGGAAAACATTCAGTACTTC

D: NA
V: TRBV13
size: NA
J: TRBJ2-6
CDR3: CASSLGWTAGANVLTF
DNA: TGTGCCAGCAGCTTAGGCTGGACAGCCGGGGCCAACGTCCTGACTTTC

D: NA
V: TRBV7-8
size: NA
J: TRBJ2-1
CDR3: CASAGYNEQFF
DNA: TGTGCCAGCGCGGGGTACAATGAGCAGTTCTTC

D: NA
V: TRBV6-5
size: NA
J: TRBJ2-7
CDR3: CASSRQSMGEQYF
DNA: TGTGCCAGCAGCCGACAGTCCATGGGGGAGCAGTACTTC

D: TRBD2
V: TRBV27
size: NA
J: TRBJ2-2
CDR3: CASSPTTSGRPPGELFF
DNA: TGTGCCAGCAGTCCCACGACTAGCGGGAGGCCCCCCGGGGAGCTGTTTTTT

D: TRBD1
V: TRBV28
size: NA
J: TRBJ2-5
CDR3: CASLDRLKETQYF
DNA: TGTGCCAGCCTGGACAGGCTAAAGGAGACCCAGTACTTC

D: NA
V: TRBV7-9
size: NA
J: TRBJ2-5
CDR3: CASRSGLTTKTQYF
DNA: TGTGCCAGCAGGTCGGGACTCACGACGAAGACCCAGTACTTC

D: TRBD1
V: TRBV13
size: NA
J: TRBJ2-1
CDR3: CASARGRTYNEQFF
DNA: TGTGCCAGCGCCAGGGGGCGAACCTACAATGAGCAGTTCTTC

D: TRBD2
V: TRBV7-3
size: NA
J: TRBJ2-2
CDR3: CASSPAGGSTGELFF
DNA: TGTGCCAGTTCCCCGGCGGGAGGGTCCACCGGGGAGCTGTTTTTT

D: TRBD2
V: TRBV28
size: NA
J: TRBJ2-1
CDR3: CASRKGSGSGGHEQFF
DNA: TGTGCCAGCAGGAAGGGGAGCGGGAGCGGCGGGCATGAGCAGTTCTTC

D: TRBD2
V: TRBV29-1
size: NA
J: TRBJ2-1
CDR3: CSVETGGPGEQFF
DNA: TGCAGCGTTGAAACGGGAGGGCCGGGGGAGCAGTTCTTC

D: TRBD2
V: TRBV30
size: few
J: TRBJ2-7
CDR3: CAWSRAPGGRQYF
DNA: TGTGCCTGGAGTAGGGCCCCGGGCGGGAGGCAGTACTTC

D: NA
V: TRBV4-3
size: few
J: TRBJ2-5
CDR3: CASSQDPDRQETQYF
DNA: TGCGCCAGCAGCCAAGATCCGGACAGACAAGAGACCCAGTACTTC

D: TRBD2
V: TRBV7-2
size: NA
J: TRBJ2-7
CDR3: CASRRAGLVDEQYF
DNA: TGTGCCAGCCGAAGAGCGGGATTGGTGGATGAGCAGTACTTC

D: NA
V: TRBV6-1
size: NA
J: TRBJ1-4
CDR3: CASRTSWANNEKLFF
DNA: TGTGCCAGCAGGACCAGCTGGGCGAATAATGAAAAACTGTTTTTT

D: NA
V: TRBV18
size: once
J: TRBJ2-1
CDR3: CASSHQGNEQFF
DNA: TGTGCCAGCTCACACCAGGGCAATGAGCAGTTCTTC

D: TRBD1
V: TRBV10-2
size: NA
J: TRBJ1-6
CDR3: CASKDRVSYNSPLHF
DNA: TGCGCCAGCAAGGACAGGGTATCATATAATTCACCCCTCCACTTT

D: TRBD2
V: TRBV6-5
size: NA
J: TRBJ2-2
CDR3: CASSFSGTKTPGELFF
DNA: TGTGCCAGCAGTTTTAGCGGGACCAAGACCCCCGGGGAGCTGTTTTTT

D: NA
V: TRBV5-7
size: NA
J: TRBJ2-7
CDR3: CASSYHSYEQYF
DNA: TGTGCCAGCAGCTATCACTCTTACGAGCAGTACTTC

D: NA
V: TRBV7-9
size: NA
J: TRBJ1-1
CDR3: CASSAQGRTEAFF
DNA: TGTGCCAGCAGCGCACAGGGTCGGACTGAAGCTTTCTTT

D: TRBD2
V: TRBV4-3
size: once
J: TRBJ2-4
CDR3: CASSQDRGTSRLAKNIQYF
DNA: TGCGCCAGCAGCCAAGATAGAGGGACTAGCAGACTAGCCAAAAACATTCAGTACTTC

D: TRBD1
V: TRBV28
size: NA
J: TRBJ2-7
CDR3: CATVGQAHEQYF
DNA: TGTGCCACCGTAGGACAGGCGCACGAGCAGTACTTC